Listed here are 11 T cell receptor beta chains from one sample, sequenced in a study of T cell responses to AZD1222 COVID-19 vaccine. Sequenced by immunoSEQ multiplex PCR; TCRdb stores in-frame clones only, minus some. The repertoire includes some 110,000 clones, over 85% of them detected once, and about 5% sits in the top ten. The sequencing used peripheral blood, collected on day 0 of AZD1222 vaccination. All receptors come from an adult in good health.

The chain links TRBV18 to TRBJ1-4; maybe TRBD1 (6 bases). The CDR3 contains 16 residues. The V gene lost 3 bases and the J gene lost 7 bases, with 18 bases spanning the gap. Germline V gene data show CDR1 as KGHSH and CDR2 as LQKENI. The CDR3 nucleotides are TGTGCCAGCTCACCCTCGTCAACAGGGTCGTTTGAAAAACTGTTTTTT. Translation gives CASSPSSTGSFEKLFF. The whole variable domain, filled in from reference TRBV18 and TRBJ1-4, reads NAGVMQNPRHLVRRRGQEARLRCSPMKGHSHVYWYRQLPEEGLKFMVYLQKENIIDESGMPKERFSAEFPKEGPSILRIQQVVRGDSAAYFCASSPSSTGSFEKLFFGSGTQLSVL.

This chain connects TRBV28 to TRBJ1-1; the D is unclear. This CDR3 has 14 amino acids. Trimming pared 5 bases from V and 2 bases from J, leaving 12 bases between. Germline values: CDR1 MDHEN, CDR2 SYDVKM. The CDR3 DNA is TGTGCCAGCAGTCCTCAGGTTATTAACACTGAAGCTTTCTTT. This sequence encodes CASSPQVINTEAFF.

This clone appeared a few times. The CDR3 DNA reads as TGTGCCAGCACCGAGCCTAGTTCGAATGAGCAGTTCTTC. Encoded protein: CASTEPSSNEQFF. The V gene is TRBV2, the J gene TRBJ2-1, with D hard to call. Germline loops: CDR1 SNHLY, CDR2 FYNNEI. The ends were cut back, 7 bases at V and 7 bases at J, with 14 bases in the middle. This CDR3 is built from 13 residues.

The rearrangement uses TRBV7-3 and TRBJ2-7, with D unclear. V was cut by 2 bases and J by 3 bases, with 8 bases left in between. CDR3 size: 13 residues. Germline V lookup: CDR1 SGHTA, CDR2 FQGTGA. The CDR3 sequence: CASSLGGDYEQYF. In nucleotides, the CDR3 is TGTGCCAGCAGCTTAGGTGGAGACTACGAGCAGTACTTC.

This clone was seen only a few times. The V gene is TRBV4-2, the J gene TRBJ2-7; 12 positions match TRBD2. Germline lookup yields CDR1 LGHNA and CDR2 YNFKEQ. The J segment lost 1 base and the V segment lost 1 base, leaving 2 bases of the junction unmatched. The CDR3 is made up of 16 amino acids. Here the CDR3 DNA reads TGTGCCAGCAGCCAAGGACTAGCGGGAGAGTCCTACGAGCAGTACTTC. It specifies CASSQGLAGESYEQYF.

V is TRBV27 and J is TRBJ2-1, with TRBD1 matching 9 bases. The CDR3 has 18 amino acids. Per the germline V gene, CDR1 is MNHEY and CDR2 is SMNVEV (reference sequence). The V and J ends lost 7 bases and 0 bases, in that order; junction bases with no gene match: 13. The CDR3 sequence: CASTTGTGSSSSYNEQFF. The DNA for the CDR3 is TGTGCCAGCACGACCGGGACAGGGAGTTCAAGCTCCTACAATGAGCAGTTCTTC.

The chain has TRBV3-1 (or the pseudogene TRBV3-2) and TRBJ1-2, with TRBD1 matching over 10 bases. Looked up from germline, CDR1 is LGHDT and CDR2 is YNNKEL (reference sequence). Trimming at V came to 4 bases and at J to 8 bases, leaving 7 bases not matched to a gene. The length of the CDR3 is 14 residues. CDR3 sequence: CASSPGTGVWGYTF. CDR3 in DNA: TGTGCCAGCAGCCCCGGGACAGGGGTATGGGGCTACACCTTC.

The rearrangement links TRBV15 to TRBJ2-1; 14 nucleotides align to TRBD2. CDR1 and CDR2 (germline): LNHNV, YYDKDF (reference sequence). The junction had 9 bases not matched to a gene; V was cut back by 6 bases and J by 8 bases. The CDR3 extends over 16 amino acids. The CDR3 loop reads CATRATGLAGVHEQFF. The DNA of the CDR3 is TGTGCCACCAGAGCCACGGGACTAGCGGGAGTCCATGAGCAGTTCTTC.

The chain is built from TRBV11-2 and TRBJ2-2; a possible D gene is TRBD2 (6 bases). The germline gives CDR1 SGHAT, CDR2 FQNNGV. V lost 6 bases, J lost 7 bases, and 24 bases lay in between. The CDR3 totals 17 residues. In DNA form, the CDR3 reads TGTGCCAGCAGGGATCCGGGACTCCCGCTGGATCGCGGGGAGCTGTTTTTT. Its translation: CASRDPGLPLDRGELFF.

About this clone itself: At one end, the junction sequence differs from germline, possibly due to a read error. This chain uses TRBV2 with TRBJ2-1; either TRBD1 or TRBD2 may fit D (5 bases each). The CDR3 runs to 12 residues. Germline-derived CDR1 and CDR2 are SNHLY and FYNNEI. CDR3 region: CASSEAPPGRLF. The CDR3 nucleotides read TGTGCCAGCAGTGAAGCACCACCGGGACGGCTCTTC.

This clone was picked up one time. This rearrangement joins TRBV12-3 or TRBV12-4 to TRBJ2-5; D uncertain. This CDR3 contains 11 residues. V was shortened by 6 bases and J by 4 bases, with 6 bases between the two germline ends. The DNA of the CDR3 is TGTGCCAGCAGCTCGGGAGAGACCCAGTACTTC. This codes for CASSSGETQYF.